The source of this TCR beta chain is a study of cytomegalovirus exposure and HLA in healthy donors. Measured with immunoSEQ multiplex PCR; TCRdb has only the in-frame clones, and not every one. Here the sample spans under 250,000 clones, roughly 91% being singletons. V lost 0 bases and J lost 6; bases outside the gene matches: 6. CDR3 length equals 17 residues. CDR1 and CDR2 (germline): MDHEN, SYDVKM. V usage is TRBV28 and J usage is TRBJ2-7; 15 bases are a match to TRBD2. The sequencing sample was made of PBMCs. This receptor was identified in a woman aged 18-29 years in good health and CMV-seropositive. CDR3 sequence: CASSLWGLAGGDSEQYF. CDR3 DNA: TGTGCCAGCAGTTTATGGGGACTAGCGGGAGGAGACAGCGAGCAGTACTTC.